The next 27 T cell receptor beta chains were all read from a single sample in a study of T cell responses to AZD1222 COVID-19 vaccine. Only in-frame clones appear in the TCRdb table, and some are missing; sequencing was by immunoSEQ multiplex PCR. Altogether 65,000 to 85,000 clones are present, approximately 85% being singletons, with the ten largest covering roughly a tenth. Material: peripheral blood, obtained 28 days after the second AZD1222 dose. Every receptor here comes from an adult who received the AZD1222 COVID-19 vaccine.

The CDR3: CASSQEDYEQYF. As DNA, the CDR3 is TGTGCCAGCAGCCAAGAGGACTACGAGCAGTACTTC. V and J are TRBV3-1 (or the pseudogene TRBV3-2) and TRBJ2-7; D remains ambiguous. Germline lookup yields CDR1 LGHDT and CDR2 YNNKEL (reference sequence). The V and J ends lost 0 bases and 3 bases respectively, with 3 bases between them. This CDR3 is built from 12 residues.

CDR3 protein: CASSLGGATYNEQFF. CDR3 sequence (DNA): TGTGCCAGCAGCTTGGGCGGGGCCACCTACAATGAGCAGTTCTTC. V and J are TRBV5-4 and TRBJ2-1; weak D call: TRBD2 (6 bases). The CDR3 runs 15 residues. V lost 0 bases, J lost 2 bases, and 9 bases lay in between. Germline V gene data show CDR1 as SGHNT and CDR2 as YYREEE (reference sequence).

The chain is built from TRBV27 and TRBJ1-2, with 9 positions matching TRBD1. Trimming took 2 bases from V and 5 from J; bases not matched to a gene: 15. There are 18 residues in the CDR3. Germline V CDR1 and CDR2: MNHEY, SMNVEV (reference sequence). For the CDR3, the DNA is TGTGCCAGCAGTTTAGCTAACCCGAACAGGGGGCTAGCGTATGGCTACACCTTC. Its protein is CASSLANPNRGLAYGYTF.

V is TRBV11-2 and J is TRBJ2-3, with 12 bases fitting TRBD2. Germline V lookup: CDR1 SGHAT, CDR2 FQNNGV. The ends lost 1 base at V and 1 base at J; junction bases unmatched: 0. This CDR3 region has 16 residues. The CDR3 loop is CASSLGTSGGTDTQYF. CDR3 coding DNA: TGTGCCAGCAGCTTAGGGACTAGCGGGGGCACAGATACGCAGTATTTT.

The chain carries TRBV6-5 and TRBJ2-5; a possible D gene is TRBD1 (6 bases). Germline values: CDR1 MNHEY, CDR2 SVGAGI. Trimming shortened V by 4 bases and J by 5 bases, and 11 bases separated the two germline ends. The CDR3 runs 13 residues. CDR3 protein: CASSWGPRETQYF. The CDR3 nucleotides read TGTGCCAGCAGTTGGGGGCCCCGGGAGACCCAGTACTTC.

The chain joins TRBV7-9 to TRBJ1-6; D ambiguous. V lost 3 bases and J lost 7, with 10 bases in between. CDR3 length: 14 amino acids. Looked up from germline, CDR1 is SEHNR and CDR2 is FQNEAQ (reference sequence). As DNA, the CDR3 is TGTGCCAGCAGCTTGGGCGGACTCAATTCACCCCTCCACTTT. Protein product: CASSLGGLNSPLHF.

V usage is TRBV30 and J usage is TRBJ2-2, with D uncertain. The CDR3 consists of 11 residues. Germline CDR1 and CDR2: GTSNPN and SVGIG (reference sequence). V shed 6 bases and J shed 1 base, with 3 bases lying between them. CDR3 sequence: CACWNTGELFF. The CDR3 coding sequence is TGTGCCTGCTGGAACACCGGGGAGCTGTTTTTT.

The chain combines TRBV6-5 with TRBJ2-7, with D possibly TRBD1 on 5 matching bases. Per the germline V gene, CDR1 is MNHEY and CDR2 is SVGAGI. The V gene lost 8 bases and the J gene lost 3 bases, with 11 bases spanning the gap. CDR3 length equals 12 residues. The CDR3 DNA reads TGTGCCAGCCACACAGGAATCTACGAGCAGTACTTC. Translating it yields CASHTGIYEQYF.

This chain joins TRBV9 and TRBJ2-2; 10 positions agree with TRBD1. From germline, CDR1 is SGDLS and CDR2 YYNGEE. The CDR3 contains 15 residues. Germline trimming cut 3 bases from V and 5 bases from J; bases unmatched to any gene: 4. The CDR3 loop is CASSDWDRGTGELFF. CDR3 nucleotides: TGTGCCAGCAGCGACTGGGACAGGGGTACCGGGGAGCTGTTTTTT.

This chain connects TRBV29-1 to TRBJ2-2, with a tentative D call TRBD1 (6 bases). Per germline, CDR1 SQVTM and CDR2 ANQGSEA. The CDR3 spans 13 residues. Trimming pared 4 bases from V and 4 bases from J, leaving 10 bases between. The CDR3 nucleotides read TGCAGCGTTGTCCAGGGGACCACCGGGGAGCTGTTTTTT. Amino acids: CSVVQGTTGELFF.

CDR3 in amino acids: CASRSPGQEYNQPQHF. The CDR3 DNA follows: TGTGCCAGCAGATCTCCGGGACAGGAGTACAATCAGCCCCAGCATTTT. This chain joins TRBV28 and TRBJ1-5; 8 nucleotides line up with TRBD1. The germline gives CDR1 MDHEN, CDR2 SYDVKM. Trimming took 6 bases from V and 3 from J; bases not matched to a gene: 10. CDR3 length: 16 amino acids.

This clone was detected only once. The J gene is TRBJ2-1, the V gene TRBV29-1, with D tentatively TRBD1 or TRBD2 (5 bases each). The V end lost 2 bases, the J end lost 16 bases, and 9 bases lay between the germline ends. The V gene's germline CDR1 is SQVTM and CDR2 ANQGSEA. This CDR3 is 9 amino acids long. This chain's CDR3 is CSVEPGPFF. Here the CDR3 DNA reads TGCAGCGTTGAACCGGGGCCCTTCTTC.

The V gene is TRBV11-2, the J gene TRBJ2-1; 14 bases fit TRBD2. Trimming removed 5 bases from V and 7 bases from J; junction bases left unmatched: 13. Germline V CDR1 and CDR2: SGHAT, FQNNGV. CDR3 length equals 18 residues. The CDR3 coding sequence is TGTGCCAGCAGCCCGGGACTAGCGGGGGTGACACGTGAGAATGAGCAGTTCTTC. As protein: CASSPGLAGVTRENEQFF.

CDR3 sequence reads: CASSLGSDTQYF. The DNA for the CDR3 is TGTGCCAGCTCACTCGGGTCAGATACGCAGTATTTT. The chain is built from TRBV18 and TRBJ2-3, with D hard to call. Deletions cut 4 bases from V and 4 bases from J, with 6 bases between. This CDR3 region has 12 residues. Germline CDR1 and CDR2: KGHSH and LQKENI.

The J gene is TRBJ1-1, the V gene TRBV6-6; 7 nucleotides align to TRBD1. There are 14 residues in the CDR3. Per the germline V gene, CDR1 is MNHNY and CDR2 is SVGAGI (reference sequence). V was pared by 6 bases and J by 0 bases, with 4 bases of the junction left unmatched. The DNA for the CDR3 is TGTGCCAGCAGGTCCGGGACAGTGAACACTGAAGCTTTCTTT. It is translated as CASRSGTVNTEAFF.

CDR3 sequence (DNA): TGTGCCAGCAGCAACCAGGTCCGGGAAAACATTCAGTACTTC. It specifies CASSNQVRENIQYF. This chain connects TRBV4-2 to TRBJ2-4; D remains ambiguous. Trimming removed 5 bases from V and 5 bases from J, with 13 bases in between. Germline-derived CDR1 and CDR2 are LGHNA and YNFKEQ. The CDR3 has 14 residues.

This clone occurred once. The chain is built from TRBV14 and TRBJ1-1; maybe TRBD1 (5 bases). The CDR3 covers 12 residues. V dropped 2 bases and J dropped 10 bases, with 11 bases sitting between them. Germline values: CDR1 SGHDN, CDR2 FVKESK. The CDR3 nucleotides are TGTGCCAGCAGCCAAAGAAAGGGACGAGCTTTCTTT. Amino acids: CASSQRKGRAFF.

This chain uses TRBV4-1 with TRBJ1-2; D remains ambiguous. CDR3 length: 17 amino acids. Germline CDR1 and CDR2: MGHRA and YSYEKL. V dropped 3 bases and J dropped 13 bases, with 30 bases sitting between them. In nucleotides, the CDR3 is TGCGCCAGCAGCCAGGTGTCCGGCTCTCCGGTTTCCAATGGGTTCACCTTC. The encoded protein is CASSQVSGSPVSNGFTF.

With respect to this clone: Other DNA sequences of this sample code for an identical CDR3. This sequence joins TRBV6-5 and TRBJ1-1; a possible D gene is TRBD1 (5 bases). Trimming removed 2 bases from V and 5 bases from J, with 6 bases in between. The CDR3 extends over 12 amino acids. CDR1 MNHEY and CDR2 SVGAGI come from the germline V gene. In DNA form, the CDR3 reads TGTGCCAGCAGTTACGGGGGGACTGAAGCTTTCTTT. Translating it yields CASSYGGTEAFF.

This chain's CDR3 is CASSTDGYNEQFF. The CDR3 nucleotides are TGTGCCAGCAGTACCGACGGGTACAATGAGCAGTTCTTC. The chain links TRBV6-5 to TRBJ2-1; the D is unclear. CDR3 length equals 13 residues. The ends were cut back, 5 bases at V and 4 bases at J, with 9 bases in the middle. Germline loops: CDR1 MNHEY, CDR2 SVGAGI.

This chain connects TRBV7-8 to TRBJ2-1, with D possibly being TRBD1 or TRBD2 (5 bases each). V was shortened by 1 base and J by 8 bases, with 12 bases between the two germline ends. This CDR3 is built from 14 residues. Germline V gives CDR1 SGHVS, CDR2 FQNEAQ. In nucleotides, the CDR3 is TGTGCCAGCAGCTTAGTCCTCGGGGCCTATGAGCAGTTCTTC. Protein product: CASSLVLGAYEQFF.

V and J are TRBV9 and TRBJ2-3; 8 nucleotides match TRBD1. CDR3 length: 15 residues. CDR1 is SGDLS, CDR2 YYNGEE, per germline. Losses at the gene ends were 3 bases for V and 4 bases for J; bases not matched to a gene: 7. DNA of the CDR3: TGTGCCAGCAGCGCGACAGGGGAACCCTCAGATACGCAGTATTTT. It specifies CASSATGEPSDTQYF.

V and J are TRBV24-1 and TRBJ2-5; TRBD1 matches 9 bases. CDR3 length: 16 residues. Germline CDR1 KGHDR, CDR2 SFDVKD. Unmatched junction bases numbered 17, after V lost 11 bases and J lost 5 bases. The CDR3 region has the DNA TGTGCCATCGGGTACTTTTTACAGGGGGCGGGGGAGACCCAGTACTTC. The encoded protein is CAIGYFLQGAGETQYF.

This chain links TRBV5-6 with TRBJ2-5; no clear D gene. The CDR3 is made up of 16 amino acids. V lost 4 bases and J lost 5, with 21 bases in between. Per germline, CDR1 SGHDT and CDR2 YYEEEE. The CDR3 DNA follows: TGTGCCAGCAGCCGAACAATGGCTCCTACTGGGGAGACCCAGTACTTC. Protein product: CASSRTMAPTGETQYF.

The chain has TRBV15 and TRBJ2-7, with 8 bases that match TRBD1. The germline gives CDR1 LNHNV, CDR2 YYDKDF (reference sequence). V lost 1 base, J lost 3 bases, and 2 bases stayed unmatched. The CDR3 has 14 amino acids. The CDR3 reads CATSRVGQVYEQYF. The CDR3 DNA sequence: TGTGCCACCAGCAGAGTGGGACAGGTCTACGAGCAGTACTTC. Full variable domain (remainder filled in from reference TRBV15 and TRBJ2-7): DAMVIQNPRYQVTQFGKPVTLSCSQTLNHNVMYWYQQKSSQAPKLLFHYYDKDFNNEADTPDNFQSRRPNTSFCFLDIRSPGLGDTAMYLCATSRVGQVYEQYFGPGTRLTVT.

V gene TRBV21-1 combines with J gene TRBJ1-5; the table assigns TRBD1, which was not confirmed against the DNA. TRBV21-1 constitutes a pseudogene. The CDR3 loop spans 15 amino acids. CDR3 amino acids: CASSIIVAGGLPQHF. CDR3 coding DNA: TGTGCCAGCAGCATAATAGTGGCAGGGGGCTTGCCCCAGCATTTT.

This clone was counted between two and nine times. The identical CDR3 is also encoded by other nucleotide sequences in the sample. CDR3 DNA: TGCGCCAGCAGCCTGTGGACAGAGAACACTGAAGCTTTCTTT. Amino acids: CASSLWTENTEAFF. This chain connects TRBV5-1 to TRBJ1-1; TRBD1 is a possible D gene (6 bases). CDR1 is SGHRS and CDR2 is YFSETQ in the germline V gene. This CDR3 has 14 residues. Trimming cost V 4 bases and J 1 base, with 11 bases left between them.